Listed below are T cell receptor beta chains from one sample, sequenced in a study of T cell repertoires in cytomegalovirus infection. Their antigen targets remain unknown. TCRdb called the reads again in MiXCR, with one record for every CDR3 protein. The sample consists of around 770,000 distinct CDR3 sequences, about 29% of them appearing once. Sequences were derived from cultured CD8+ T cells from PBMCs, sampled from culture after CMV antigen stimulation. Every receptor here comes from a human donor in good health (CMV status not recorded). Some clones in this sample may be carry-over from other donors' samples. Each CDR3 is given with its conserved first and last residue. Each record gives: D gene, V gene, J gene, clone size, CDR3 DNA, CDR3 protein. A D gene is named only where the DNA matches it firmly. Clone size is shown for a subset of rows, as once, few, many or a class of expanded clone.

d_gene: TRBD1
v_gene: TRBV5-1
j_gene: TRBJ2-5
abundance: few
CDR3nt: TGCGCCAGCAGCCTGTTAGGACAGGCGGAGAGACCCAGTCGCCGAGGGACCCAGTACTTC
CDR3aa: CASSLLGQAERPSRRGTQYF

d_gene: .
v_gene: TRBV6-5
j_gene: TRBJ1-2
abundance: few
CDR3nt: TGTGCCAGCAGTTACTTCGGTAGTGGGGAACATGGCTACACCTTC
CDR3aa: CASSYFGSGEHGYTF

d_gene: .
v_gene: TRBV4-1
j_gene: TRBJ2-3
abundance: few
CDR3nt: TGCGCCAGCAGCAGGGCTAGCGTCAGCACAGATACGCAGTATTTT
CDR3aa: CASSRASVSTDTQYF

d_gene: .
v_gene: TRBV7-6
j_gene: TRBJ2-3
abundance: many
CDR3nt: TGTGCCAGCAGAGGGGAAGGGGCTGGAGATACGCAGTATTTT
CDR3aa: CASRGEGAGDTQYF

d_gene: .
v_gene: TRBV6-5
j_gene: TRBJ2-3
abundance: .
CDR3nt: TGTGCCATTAAAAGTCCCGATACGCAGTATTTT
CDR3aa: CAIKSPDTQYF

d_gene: TRBD1
v_gene: TRBV4-1
j_gene: TRBJ1-1
abundance: once
CDR3nt: TGCGCCAGCAGCCGAACAGGGGGAGGTGAAGCTTTCTTT
CDR3aa: CASSRTGGGEAFF

d_gene: .
v_gene: TRBV5-1
j_gene: TRBJ1-5
abundance: once
CDR3nt: TGCGCCAGCAGCTTAACACCCGACAGCAATCAGCCCCAGCATTTT
CDR3aa: CASSLTPDSNQPQHF

d_gene: TRBD1
v_gene: TRBV11-2
j_gene: TRBJ2-1
abundance: .
CDR3nt: TGTGCCAGCAGCTTAACAGGGGCCTCTCTCAATGAGCAGTTCTTC
CDR3aa: CASSLTGASLNEQFF

d_gene: .
v_gene: TRBV7-8
j_gene: TRBJ2-5
abundance: .
CDR3nt: TGTGCCAGCAGCTTACTGGGAGCAGGCTTAGGGGAGACCCAGTACTTC
CDR3aa: CASSLLGAGLGETQYF

d_gene: .
v_gene: TRBV5-6
j_gene: TRBJ2-2
abundance: .
CDR3nt: TGTGCCAGCAGCTCCGGACAGTCCAGGTCCGGGGAGCTGTTTTTT
CDR3aa: CASSSGQSRSGELFF

d_gene: TRBD1
v_gene: TRBV28
j_gene: TRBJ2-2
abundance: few
CDR3nt: TGTGCCAGCAGTGACCTCGACAGGGCGAACACCGGGGAGCTGTTTTTT
CDR3aa: CASSDLDRANTGELFF

d_gene: .
v_gene: TRBV7-9
j_gene: TRBJ2-5
abundance: many
CDR3nt: TGTGCCAGCAGCCCGCTGGCTGAGACCCAGTACTTC
CDR3aa: CASSPLAETQYF

d_gene: .
v_gene: TRBV4-3
j_gene: TRBJ1-1
abundance: once
CDR3nt: TGCGCCAGCAGCCAAGAGGTGGAGAACACTGAAGCTTTCTTT
CDR3aa: CASSQEVENTEAFF